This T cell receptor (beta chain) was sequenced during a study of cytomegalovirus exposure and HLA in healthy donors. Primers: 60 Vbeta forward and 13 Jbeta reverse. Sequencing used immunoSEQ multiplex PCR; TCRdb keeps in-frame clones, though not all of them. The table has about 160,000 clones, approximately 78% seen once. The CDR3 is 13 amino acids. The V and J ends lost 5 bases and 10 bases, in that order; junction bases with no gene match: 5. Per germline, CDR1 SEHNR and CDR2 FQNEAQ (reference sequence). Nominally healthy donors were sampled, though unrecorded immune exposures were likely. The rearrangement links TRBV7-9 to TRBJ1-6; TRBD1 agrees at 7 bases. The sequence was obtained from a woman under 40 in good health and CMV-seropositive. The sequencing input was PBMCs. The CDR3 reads CASSITGESPLHF. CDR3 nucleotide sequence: TGTGCCAGCAGCATAACAGGGGAATCACCCCTCCACTTT.